This T cell receptor (beta chain) derives from a study of blood T cell repertoires in COVID-19. Sequencing was performed with immunoSEQ multiplex PCR; in TCRdb, only in-frame clones are kept and a portion is missing. The sample contains around 100,000 clones, 85% to 90% of which appear only once. CDR1 SGHTS and CDR2 YDEGEE come from the germline V gene. The CDR3 sequence is 14 residues long. Trimming at V came to 6 bases and at J to 2 bases, leaving 6 bases not matched to a gene. This clonotype was obtained from a woman between 50 and 59 years old with acute or convalescent COVID-19. Sequenced material: peripheral blood. The chain carries TRBV5-8 and TRBJ1-2; 8 bases are a match to TRBD1. The CDR3 DNA reads as TGTGCCAGCACCTTTGGACAGGGCAACTATGGCTACACCTTC. It specifies CASTFGQGNYGYTF.